Many counts were recorded for the clone carrying this T cell receptor (beta chain). Its specificity is not known. Caucasian heritage predominated among both patients and controls. This sample was taken from a study of T cell clonality in common variable immunodeficiency. Study observations and caveats: Compared with healthy controls, CVID subjects showed increased TCRbeta clonality, mostly in about a third. CVID subjects shared fewer TCRbeta clones than healthy controls did. Common variable immunodeficiency TCR beta sequences reportedly had fewer deletions and N-nucleotide insertions.

Assay: immunoSEQ multiplex PCR; the TCRdb copy retains only in-frame clones and omits some. There are 25,000 to 30,000 clones in the sample, none observed a single time. The material sequenced was peripheral blood mononuclear cells. The receptor was derived from a human donor with common variable immunodeficiency.

The CDR3 DNA, read in part, is TGCAGTGCTAGAGCGGGACAGTATAATGAAAAA. Translation: CSARAGQYNEK. The CDR3 in full is CSARAGQYNEKLFF. The chain is built from TRBV20-1 and TRBJ1-4, with 7 positions matching TRBD1. The read ends 3 residues shy of where the CDR3 ends; the end is completed using the germline J gene. The CDR3 loop spans 14 amino acids. CDR1 and CDR2 from the germline V gene are DFQATT and SNEGSKA (reference sequence). J lost 4 bases, V lost 1 base, and 3 bases had no gene match.